This TCR beta chain derives from a study of cytotoxic CD8 clonotypes in ibrutinib-treated CLL. Study overall: The cohort had some 10 relapsed/refractory and some 16 treatment-naive patients, 17 IGHV unmutated.

Data came from immunoSEQ multiplex PCR; TCRdb stores just in-frame clones and leaves some out. The table has some 130,000 clones, about 91% seen once; the top ten hold roughly a tenth. The TCR comes from a human donor with chronic lymphocytic leukemia. This specimen was PBMCs, taken after 12 months of ibrutinib treatment.

The CDR3 nucleotides are TGTGCCAGCAGCTTAACGTTGGGAGCGGGAGGCCACAATGAGCAGTTCTTC. This codes for CASSLTLGAGGHNEQFF. The chain employs TRBV7-3 and TRBJ2-1, with 9 bases that match TRBD2. The ends lost 0 bases at V and 5 bases at J; junction bases unmatched: 8. There are 17 residues in the CDR3. From germline, CDR1 is SGHTA and CDR2 FQGTGA.